This TCR beta chain emerged from a study of T cells in Graves' hyperthyroidism and ophthalmopathy. Study overall: Peripheral blood specimens were obtained at initial diagnosis, prior to any treatment.

Amplification of TCR beta CDR3 regions was performed using RNA transcripts as template. The HTBI primer set was used in a first-round RT-PCR of the TCR CDR3. TCRdb used MiXCR to reprocess the multiplex PCR reads, holding one entry per CDR3 protein. The table has roughly 700,000 distinct CDR3 sequences, approximately 40% seen once. Exclusion of a patient resulted from uncontrolled infection, other autoimmune disease, pregnancy or lactation. Used for diagnoses were clinical symptoms, serum thyroxine and TRAb, thyroid ultrasound and orbital computed tomography. Looked up from germline, CDR1 is DFQATT and CDR2 is SNEGSKA (reference sequence). The junction had 6 bases not matched to a gene; V was cut back by 5 bases and J by 6 bases. The CDR3 consists of 13 residues. This clonotype was recorded many times.

The TCR comes from a woman aged 35 to 49 with Graves' hyperthyroidism. The chain uses TRBV20-1 and TRBJ1-5, with 8 bases identical to TRBD1. Sequencing was performed on blood. The CDR3: CSALTGGGQPQHF. CDR3 nucleotide sequence: TGCAGTGCTCTCACAGGGGGAGGTCAGCCCCAGCATTTT.